These 30 T cell receptor beta chains came from one sample sequenced in a study of cytomegalovirus exposure and HLA in healthy donors. PCR primers comprised 60 Vbeta and 13 Jbeta primers. Profiling relied on immunoSEQ multiplex PCR, and the TCRdb table lists in-frame clones only, not all of them. The sample consists of more than 140,000 clones, roughly 80% of them appearing once. Sequencing used PBMCs. Source of these receptors: a young man in good health and CMV-seropositive.

V usage is TRBV9 and J usage is TRBJ2-2; D unresolved. This CDR3 spans 12 amino acids. Germline V gives CDR1 SGDLS, CDR2 YYNGEE. Trimming took off 3 bases at V and 5 bases at J, with 5 bases between the two ends. DNA of the CDR3: TGTGCCAGCAGCGACCAGACCGGGGAGCTGTTTTTT. Its translation: CASSDQTGELFF.

This clone was seen only once. The chain has TRBV21-1 and TRBJ2-7; the listed D gene, TRBD1, was not tested against the DNA. TRBV21-1 is a pseudogene locus. CDR3 length: 15 amino acids. The CDR3 bases are TGTGCCAGCGTTTGGGGGGACAGGGGGTCTTACGAGCAGTACTTC. It codes for CASVWGDRGSYEQYF.

The chain recombines TRBV6-1 with TRBJ2-7; D is ambiguous. Trimming pared 5 bases from V and 4 bases from J, leaving 18 bases between. CDR3 size: 15 residues. Looked up from germline, CDR1 is MNHNS and CDR2 is SASEGT. The CDR3 region has the DNA TGTGCCAGCAGTCGTCTGGTCGCCACAACATACGAGCAGTACTTC. It specifies CASSRLVATTYEQYF.

V usage is TRBV7-9 and J usage is TRBJ2-2; perhaps TRBD2 as D (6 bases). The CDR3 contains 14 residues. The V and J ends lost 4 bases and 7 bases respectively, with 13 bases between them. Germline lookup yields CDR1 SEHNR and CDR2 FQNEAQ (reference sequence). The CDR3 loop is CASSYGRGIGELFF. As DNA, the CDR3 is TGTGCCAGCAGCTACGGCCGGGGGATCGGGGAGCTGTTTTTT.

This rearrangement joins TRBV28 to TRBJ2-7, with D perhaps TRBD1 (6 bases). The CDR3 runs to 14 residues. CDR1 and CDR2 (germline): MDHEN, SYDVKM. V lost 4 bases, J lost 2 bases, and 12 bases lay in between. CDR3 in amino acids: CASSSGTPPYEQYF. CDR3 coding DNA: TGTGCCAGCAGTTCAGGGACACCCCCCTACGAGCAGTACTTC.

The CDR3, as DNA: TGTGCCAGCAGTTTAGAGGGGGTAGTTGGCTACACCTTC. This translates into CASSLEGVVGYTF. V gene TRBV28 combines with J gene TRBJ1-2, with a weak D call TRBD1 (6 bases). The CDR3 totals 13 residues. Deletions cut 2 bases from V and 7 bases from J, with 11 bases between. Germline CDR1 and CDR2: MDHEN and SYDVKM.

This clone was observed a single time. The V call is TRBV5-6, the J call TRBJ1-1; 7 nucleotides match TRBD1. Germline V gene data show CDR1 as SGHDT and CDR2 as YYEEEE. Trimming at V came to 2 bases and at J to 4 bases, leaving 14 bases not matched to a gene. CDR3 size: 17 residues. The CDR3 DNA follows: TGTGCCAGCAGCTTAGGGGGCGCAGGAATCCGAATCACTGAAGCTTTCTTT. Its protein product is CASSLGGAGIRITEAFF.

CDR3 region: CASSLGTGSPETQYF. The CDR3 nucleotides read TGTGCCAGCAGTTTGGGGACAGGGAGTCCGGAGACCCAGTACTTC. V is TRBV28 and J is TRBJ2-5; 9 positions match TRBD1. V lost 3 bases to trimming and J lost 5 bases; unmatched junction nucleotides: 7. Germline assignment: CDR1 MDHEN and CDR2 SYDVKM. The CDR3 has 15 residues.

J is TRBJ1-4 and V is TRBV18, with 11 bases matching TRBD1. Unmatched junction bases numbered 5, after V lost 6 bases and J lost 8 bases. This CDR3 has 14 amino acids. Looked up from germline, CDR1 is KGHSH and CDR2 is LQKENI. CDR3 amino acids: CASSPDRGHEKLFF. In DNA form, the CDR3 reads TGTGCCAGCTCGCCGGACAGGGGGCACGAAAAACTGTTTTTT.

The count of this clone is one. The rearrangement joins TRBV19 to TRBJ2-1; TRBD2 aligns across 10 bases. This CDR3 region has 15 residues. Germline CDR1 LNHDA, CDR2 SQIVND (reference sequence). The junction had 6 bases not matched to a gene; V was cut back by 4 bases and J by 6 bases. The DNA for the CDR3 is TGTGCCAGTAGTACCCAAGCGGGGGGGCTCAATGAGCAGTTCTTC. It translates to CASSTQAGGLNEQFF.

The gene calls are TRBV19 and TRBJ1-1; 7 bases are a match to TRBD1. The germline gives CDR1 LNHDA, CDR2 SQIVND (reference sequence). CDR3 size: 18 residues. V was clipped by 5 bases and J by 4 bases; unmatched bases: 19. CDR3: CASSPLGRGRGGSTEAFF. CDR3 nucleotide sequence: TGTGCCAGTAGTCCCCTCGGGAGGGGGCGAGGTGGTAGCACTGAAGCTTTCTTT.

This clone was observed a few times. The rearrangement joins TRBV9 to TRBJ2-7; tentatively, D is TRBD1 (5 bases). V lost 0 bases to trimming and J lost 1 base, with 14 bases between them. The CDR3 is 16 amino acids. Germline V lookup: CDR1 SGDLS, CDR2 YYNGEE. The CDR3 is CASSVADSSSSYEQYF. The CDR3 DNA follows: TGTGCCAGCAGCGTAGCTGACAGCTCTTCATCCTACGAGCAGTACTTC.

The V and J genes are TRBV5-1 and TRBJ2-5; 10 bases are a match to TRBD2. The V segment lost 0 bases and the J segment 4 bases; nucleotides outside the gene matches: 12. The CDR3 spans 18 residues. Germline-derived CDR1 and CDR2 are SGHRS and YFSETQ. The CDR3 loop is CASSLATAGGPGGETQYF. In DNA form, the CDR3 reads TGCGCCAGCAGCTTGGCCACAGCGGGAGGGCCTGGTGGAGAGACCCAGTACTTC. Full variable domain (missing parts from reference TRBV5-1 and TRBJ2-5): KAGVTQTPRYLIKTRGQQVTLSCSPISGHRSVSWYQQTPGQGLQFLFEYFSETQRNKGNFPGRFSGRQFSNSRSEMNVSTLELGDSALYLCASSLATAGGPGGETQYFGPGTRLLVL.

The genes are TRBV7-7 and TRBJ2-5; 13 bases match TRBD2. The V and J ends lost 1 base and 4 bases, in that order; junction bases with no gene match: 6. Germline-derived CDR1 and CDR2 are SSHAT and FNYEAQ (reference sequence). The CDR3 is made up of 17 amino acids. The CDR3 nucleotides are TGTGCCAGCAGCTTAGGACTAGCGGGAGGTATCTTAGAGACCCAGTACTTC. The encoded protein is CASSLGLAGGILETQYF.

V is TRBV6-5 and J is TRBJ2-7; 7 nucleotides match TRBD1. This CDR3 is built from 12 residues. V shed 6 bases, J shed 5 bases, and the junction held 4 bases outside the gene matches. Germline V gene data show CDR1 as MNHEY and CDR2 as SVGAGI. The CDR3 bases are TGTGCCAGCAGAGACAGGGACCACGAGCAGTACTTC. Translation gives CASRDRDHEQYF.

In this sample, this clone turned up a few times. V gene TRBV28 combines with J gene TRBJ1-4; D is undetermined. Per the germline V gene, CDR1 is MDHEN and CDR2 is SYDVKM. Trimming left V 1 base short and J 8 bases short, with 14 bases between. The CDR3 totals 15 residues. CDR3 in amino acids: CASSLSSPRGEKLFF. The CDR3, as DNA: TGTGCCAGCAGTTTATCTTCCCCGAGAGGGGAAAAACTGTTTTTT.

The chain employs TRBV10-2 and TRBJ2-7; tentative D call: TRBD1 (5 bases). The length of the CDR3 is 13 residues. Germline CDR1 reads WSHSY; CDR2 reads SAAADI. With 6 bases removed from V and 3 bases from J, the gap between germline ends came to 12 bases. The CDR3 here is CASRDNPIYEQYF. CDR3 bases: TGCGCCAGCAGGGACAATCCGATCTACGAGCAGTACTTC.

V and J are TRBV7-2 and TRBJ2-1, with 9 bases aligning to TRBD1. The CDR3 spans 14 residues. V was pared by 6 bases and J by 9 bases, with 9 bases of the junction left unmatched. Germline CDR1 and CDR2: SGHTA and FQGNSA. The chain's CDR3 is CASRHGDRVGEQFF. The CDR3 bases are TGTGCCAGCAGACACGGGGACAGGGTGGGTGAGCAGTTCTTC.

The V and J genes are TRBV30 and TRBJ1-4, with D perhaps matching TRBD1 (6 bases). Trimming took 0 bases from V and 7 from J, leaving 15 bases between them. This CDR3 region has 15 residues. CDR1 and CDR2 (germline): GTSNPN, SVGIG (reference sequence). CDR3 amino acids: CAWSVNRVLGEKLFF. CDR3 nucleotides: TGTGCCTGGAGTGTAAACAGGGTTTTGGGTGAAAAACTGTTTTTT.

About this clone: One end of the junction does not line up with germline, which may come from a read error. The chain joins TRBV9 to TRBJ2-6; 11 positions match TRBD1. Per the germline V gene, CDR1 is SGDLS and CDR2 is YYNGEE. The CDR3 extends over 17 amino acids. The CDR3 DNA reads TGTGCCAGCAGCGCAGGACAGGGGGCGCAGGGGGCCAACGGCCTGACTTTC. It codes for CASSAGQGAQGANGLTF.

The rearrangement uses TRBV2 and TRBJ1-4; TRBD1 aligns across 9 bases. The CDR3 extends over 22 amino acids. CDR1 SNHLY and CDR2 FYNNEI come from the germline V gene. J gave up 1 base and V 8 bases, and 26 bases lay outside the gene matches. The CDR3 DNA is TGTGCCAGCGGAAACAGGGGGCAGGGGTCTTACTTTATTCGGAGAACTAATGAAAAACTGTTTTTT. Its translation: CASGNRGQGSYFIRRTNEKLFF.

V and J are TRBV4-1 and TRBJ2-5; D is possibly TRBD1 (5 bases). The J call could be wrong; TRBJ2-7 is a better fit for the DNA end. Per the germline V gene, CDR1 is MGHRA and CDR2 is YSYEKL. This CDR3 has 12 residues. The CDR3 here is CASSQTGYEQYF. The CDR3 DNA is TGCGCCAGCAGCCAAACAGGCTACGAGCAGTACTTC.

The chain combines TRBV27 with TRBJ1-2, with TRBD1 matching over 9 bases. The CDR3 runs to 14 residues. Unmatched junction bases numbered 7, after V lost 5 bases and J lost 6 bases. The V gene's germline CDR1 is MNHEY and CDR2 SMNVEV (reference sequence). The DNA of the CDR3 is TGTGCCAGCAGTCGGGACAGGGTCTATGATGGCTACACCTTC. Protein sequence: CASSRDRVYDGYTF.

This clone was seen a single time. The V call is TRBV4-3, the J call TRBJ2-2; possibly TRBD2 for D (5 bases). The CDR3 runs 14 residues. Germline loops: CDR1 LGHNA, CDR2 YSLEER. The V and J ends lost 0 bases and 5 bases respectively, with 7 bases between them. CDR3 region: CASSQDRGTGELFF. In DNA, the CDR3 is TGCGCCAGCAGCCAAGATCGGGGTACCGGGGAGCTGTTTTTT.

The chain carries TRBV28 and TRBJ2-3; TRBD2 agrees at 10 bases. V lost 6 bases, J lost 2 bases, and 11 bases stayed unmatched. Germline lookup yields CDR1 MDHEN and CDR2 SYDVKM. The CDR3 has 17 amino acids. For the CDR3, the DNA is TGTGCCAGCAGCCCCCGACTAGCGGGTCTATACACAGATACGCAGTATTTT. This sequence encodes CASSPRLAGLYTDTQYF.

This chain joins TRBV28 and TRBJ2-7; 7 nucleotides line up with TRBD2. V shed 2 bases and J 2 bases; nucleotides not matched to a gene: 3. The V gene's germline CDR1 is MDHEN and CDR2 SYDVKM. This CDR3 comprises 14 residues. As DNA, the CDR3 is TGTGCCAGCAGTTTAAGTGGGGGGGCCTACGAGCAGTACTTC. Its translation is CASSLSGGAYEQYF. Full variable domain (rest looked up from reference TRBV28 and TRBJ2-7): DVKVTQSSRYLVKRTGEKVFLECVQDMDHENMFWYRQDPGLGLRLIYFSYDVKMKEKGDIPEGYSVSREKKERFSLILESASTNQTSMYLCASSLSGGAYEQYFGPGTRLTVT.

With respect to this clone: The same CDR3 can be traced to other DNA sequences in this sample. The rearrangement links TRBV29-1 to TRBJ1-1; D unclear. V lost 1 base to trimming and J lost 3 bases, with 12 bases between them. Germline CDR1 reads SQVTM; CDR2 reads ANQGSEA. This CDR3 comprises 14 residues. This CDR3 reads CSVEGGRGHTEAFF. CDR3 in DNA: TGCAGCGTTGAAGGCGGCCGAGGTCACACTGAAGCTTTCTTT. Complete variable domain (other parts from reference TRBV29-1 and TRBJ1-1): SAVISQKPSRDICQRGTSLTIQCQVDSQVTMMFWYRQQPGQSLTLIATANQGSEATYESGFVIDKFPISRPNLTFSTLTVSNMSPEDSSIYLCSVEGGRGHTEAFFGQGTRLTVV.

This clone was counted a single time. The rearrangement uses TRBV2 and TRBJ2-7; perhaps TRBD2 as D (5 bases). The germline gives CDR1 SNHLY, CDR2 FYNNEI. Between the trimmed V and J ends, which lost 4 bases and 3 bases, there was a span of 10 bases. The CDR3 covers 13 residues. CDR3 residues: CASSAGFYYEQYF. The CDR3 bases are TGTGCCAGCAGTGCGGGGTTCTACTACGAGCAGTACTTC.

The CDR3: CASSSPRTSGRNEQFF. The CDR3 bases are TGTGCCAGCAGCTCACCCCGGACTAGCGGGAGAAATGAGCAGTTCTTC. The rearrangement uses TRBV7-2 and TRBJ2-1; 13 positions match TRBD2. The CDR3 spans 16 residues. Looked up from germline, CDR1 is SGHTA and CDR2 is FQGNSA. After removal of 4 bases from V and 7 bases from J, the junction contained 7 bases not matched to a gene.

This rearrangement joins TRBV4-3 to TRBJ1-4, with D perhaps TRBD1 (5 bases). Trimming stripped 1 base from V and 0 bases from J, with 12 bases between. CDR1 and CDR2 from the germline V gene are LGHNA and YSLEER. This CDR3 comprises 17 residues. CDR3 sequence reads: CASSQAGTFATNEKLFF. The CDR3 DNA sequence: TGCGCCAGCAGCCAAGCGGGGACTTTTGCAACTAATGAAAAACTGTTTTTT.